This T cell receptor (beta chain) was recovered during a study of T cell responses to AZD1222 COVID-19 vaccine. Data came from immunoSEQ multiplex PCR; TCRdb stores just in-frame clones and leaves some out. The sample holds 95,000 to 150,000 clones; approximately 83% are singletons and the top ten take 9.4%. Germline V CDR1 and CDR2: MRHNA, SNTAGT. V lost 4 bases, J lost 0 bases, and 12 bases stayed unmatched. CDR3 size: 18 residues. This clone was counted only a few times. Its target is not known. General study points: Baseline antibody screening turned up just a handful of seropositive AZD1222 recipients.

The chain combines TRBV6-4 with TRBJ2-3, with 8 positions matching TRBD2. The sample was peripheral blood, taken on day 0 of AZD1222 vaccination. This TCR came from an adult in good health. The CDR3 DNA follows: TGTGCCAGCAGTGTCCGCGAACAGGCTAGCGGGAGCACAGATACGCAGTATTTT. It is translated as CASSVREQASGSTDTQYF.